One sample yielded the 26 T cell receptor beta chains listed below, sequenced in a study of blood T cell repertoires in COVID-19. The assay was immunoSEQ multiplex PCR, and TCRdb's table has in-frame clones only and misses some. The profile shows approximately 100,000 clones, about four fifths of them singletons. The source material was peripheral blood. The source is a man in his sixties with acute or convalescent COVID-19.

This chain uses TRBV5-1 with TRBJ1-1, with a weak D call TRBD1 (5 bases). The CDR3 has 14 amino acids. V lost 3 bases to trimming and J lost 5 bases, with 14 bases between them. CDR1 SGHRS and CDR2 YFSETQ come from the germline V gene. The DNA for the CDR3 is TGCGCCAGCAGCTCGGAGGGAGGGGAGACTGAAGCTTTCTTT. Its protein product is CASSSEGGETEAFF.

This chain joins TRBV6-6 and TRBJ1-5, with 9 bases identical to TRBD1. In germline, CDR1 is MNHNY, CDR2 SVGAGI (reference sequence). V trimming: 4 bases; J trimming: 5 bases; junction bases outside the gene matches: 3. The CDR3 length is 14 residues. CDR3 in DNA: TGTGCCAGCAGTTGGGGACAGGGATATCAGCCCCAGCATTTT. Translating gives CASSWGQGYQPQHF.

The genes are TRBV7-2 and TRBJ2-1; TRBD2 agrees at 8 bases. This CDR3 has 13 amino acids. The V gene end was trimmed by 6 bases and the J gene end by 7 bases; junction bases not matched to a gene: 5. CDR1 is SGHTA and CDR2 is FQGNSA in the germline V gene. The chain's CDR3 is CASRSGGANEQFF. The DNA of the CDR3 is TGTGCCAGCAGGAGCGGGGGAGCGAATGAGCAGTTCTTC.

The chain couples TRBV7-9 to TRBJ2-5; 11 bases align to TRBD2. Germline loops: CDR1 SEHNR, CDR2 FQNEAQ (reference sequence). J gave up 5 bases and V 5 bases, and 4 bases lay outside the gene matches. The CDR3 runs to 14 residues. The CDR3 region is CASSPASGGETQYF. CDR3 DNA sequence: TGTGCCAGCAGCCCGGCTAGCGGGGGGGAGACCCAGTACTTC.

This chain links TRBV5-1 with TRBJ1-2, with 9 bases identical to TRBD1. Trimming took 4 bases from V and 7 from J; bases not matched to a gene: 8. Germline V gives CDR1 SGHRS, CDR2 YFSETQ. This CDR3 is 14 amino acids long. The chain's CDR3 is CASSQGQGTSGYTF. The CDR3 DNA is TGCGCCAGCAGCCAGGGACAGGGAACGAGTGGCTACACCTTC.

The chain employs TRBV30 and TRBJ2-1; weak D call: TRBD1 (6 bases). This CDR3 is 11 amino acids long. V lost 0 bases, J lost 13 bases, and 10 bases lay in between. Germline V gives CDR1 GTSNPN, CDR2 SVGIG (reference sequence). The DNA of the CDR3 is TGTGCCTGGAGTGTGGGGGCCTCACAGTTCTTC. Amino acids: CAWSVGASQFF.

The chain has TRBV11-2 and TRBJ2-3; D ambiguous. This CDR3 spans 14 amino acids. The V end lost 4 bases, the J end lost 1 base, and 9 bases lay between the germline ends. The V gene's germline CDR1 is SGHAT and CDR2 FQNNGV. This CDR3 reads CASSSPLGTDTQYF. The CDR3 DNA reads as TGTGCCAGCAGCTCCCCCCTTGGCACAGATACGCAGTATTTT.

This chain connects TRBV24-1 to TRBJ1-5, with 8 bases matching TRBD1. V shed 9 bases, J shed 4 bases, and the junction held 4 bases outside the gene matches. CDR1 and CDR2 (germline): KGHDR, SFDVKD. There are 13 residues in the CDR3. The CDR3 bases are TGTGCCACCCTTGACAGGGGAAATCAGCCCCAGCATTTT. Translated: CATLDRGNQPQHF.

This clone was found once. The chain employs TRBV6-5 and TRBJ1-4; D unresolved. CDR1 is MNHEY and CDR2 is SVGAGI in the germline V gene. The V and J ends lost 0 bases and 7 bases respectively, with 9 bases between them. This CDR3 is built from 14 residues. CDR3 bases: TGTGCCAGCAGTTACTCGATCGGGAGTGAAAAACTGTTTTTT. Protein sequence: CASSYSIGSEKLFF.

In DNA, the CDR3 is TGTGCCAGCAGCCAAGGTGGGACAGCGAATTCACCCCTCCACTTT. It specifies CASSQGGTANSPLHF. The chain has TRBV3-1 (or the pseudogene TRBV3-2) and TRBJ1-6; 7 bases map to TRBD1. This CDR3 has 15 residues. The germline V gene encodes CDR1 LGHDT and CDR2 YNNKEL (reference sequence). The J segment lost 7 bases and the V segment lost 1 base, leaving 4 bases of the junction unmatched.

V gene TRBV11-2 combines with J gene TRBJ1-1; 9 bases match TRBD1. CDR3 length equals 15 residues. Trimming cost V 6 bases and J 10 bases; bases outside gene matches: 15. From germline, CDR1 is SGHAT and CDR2 FQNNGV. The CDR3 loop reads CASRQAYRGLSSAFF. The CDR3 region has the DNA TGTGCCAGCAGACAAGCCTACAGGGGGCTATCGTCAGCTTTCTTT.

The chain carries TRBV30 and TRBJ1-1; 9 nucleotides align to TRBD1. Losses at the gene ends were 0 bases for V and 0 bases for J; bases not matched to a gene: 11. Per germline, CDR1 GTSNPN and CDR2 SVGIG (reference sequence). CDR3 length equals 18 residues. The CDR3 nucleotides are TGTGCCTGGAGTGTACTGGGGACAGGGAATTTTATGAACACTGAAGCTTTCTTT. Its translation: CAWSVLGTGNFMNTEAFF.

This chain connects TRBV27 to TRBJ1-2, with unresolved D. This CDR3 comprises 14 residues. The germline CDR1 and CDR2 sequences are MNHEY and SMNVEV (reference sequence). With 3 bases removed from V and 4 bases from J, the gap between germline ends came to 12 bases. The CDR3 region is CASSFSGPPYGYTF. The CDR3 bases are TGTGCCAGCAGTTTTTCGGGTCCCCCCTATGGCTACACCTTC.

In its sample, this clone was seen once. V and J are TRBV19 and TRBJ2-2; TRBD1 matches 8 bases. With 4 bases clipped from V and 6 bases from J, the junction kept 4 bases outside the gene matches. Germline CDR1 LNHDA, CDR2 SQIVND (reference sequence). The CDR3 extends over 14 amino acids. The CDR3, as DNA: TGTGCCAGTAGTACCCGGACAGGGTCCGGGGAGCTGTTTTTT. It translates to CASSTRTGSGELFF.

This clone is a singleton in its sample. This chain joins TRBV10-3 and TRBJ1-2; TRBD1 matches 10 bases. From germline, CDR1 is ENHRY and CDR2 SYGVKD. The ends lost 5 bases at V and 2 bases at J; junction bases unmatched: 14. The CDR3 covers 18 residues. CDR3 in amino acids: CAISLQPGQGPQNYGYTF. The CDR3 nucleotides read TGTGCCATCAGTCTCCAACCGGGACAGGGGCCCCAAAACTATGGCTACACCTTC.

The J gene is TRBJ2-7, the V gene TRBV19, with 13 bases identical to TRBD2. Trimming removed 4 bases from V and 4 bases from J; junction bases left unmatched: 4. CDR1 is LNHDA and CDR2 is SQIVND in the germline V gene (reference sequence). The CDR3 runs 15 residues. The CDR3 coding sequence is TGTGCCAGTAGTAAAGGGACTAGCGGGGAGTACGAGCAGTACTTC. Residues: CASSKGTSGEYEQYF.

The CDR3 is CASIRSGYTF. The CDR3 nucleotides are TGCGCCAGCATAAGGAGTGGCTACACCTTC. This chain links TRBV10-1 with TRBJ1-2; D is unclear. The CDR3 contains 10 residues. Germline CDR1 reads WNHNN; CDR2 reads SYGVQD (reference sequence). The V gene lost 7 bases and the J gene lost 7 bases, with 7 bases spanning the gap.

The chain uses TRBV30 and TRBJ1-1, with D uncertain. This CDR3 is built from 11 residues. V dropped 3 bases and J dropped 3 bases, with 5 bases sitting between them. Germline CDR1 and CDR2: GTSNPN and SVGIG (reference sequence). CDR3 protein: CAWSEDTEAFF. The CDR3 nucleotides read TGTGCCTGGAGCGAGGACACTGAAGCTTTCTTT.

V and J are TRBV6-5 and TRBJ1-1, with D maybe TRBD1 (5 bases). Germline CDR1 is MNHEY and CDR2 is SVGAGI. The germline V and J ends were trimmed by 0 bases and 4 bases, with 15 bases remaining between them. CDR3 length equals 16 residues. CDR3 protein: CASSYSYSGWGTEAFF. For the CDR3, the DNA is TGTGCCAGCAGTTACTCGTATTCAGGGTGGGGCACTGAAGCTTTCTTT.

The chain links TRBV27 to TRBJ1-2; D is unresolved. The V end was cut by 4 bases, the J end by 2 bases, with 8 bases between. The V gene's germline CDR1 is MNHEY and CDR2 SMNVEV (reference sequence). The CDR3 extends over 13 amino acids. CDR3 nucleotides: TGTGCCAGCAGTTGGGCCCACAACTATGGCTACACCTTC. Protein: CASSWAHNYGYTF.

In this sample, this clone turned up once. This rearrangement joins TRBV6-5 to TRBJ1-2; 7 positions match TRBD1. This CDR3 is built from 15 residues. Germline assignment: CDR1 MNHEY and CDR2 SVGAGI. The V gene end was trimmed by 6 bases and the J gene end by 4 bases; junction bases not matched to a gene: 11. In nucleotides, the CDR3 is TGTGCCAGCAGCCGAGAGACAGGGTCTGGCTATGGCTACACCTTC. Residues: CASSRETGSGYGYTF.

The rearrangement uses TRBV2 and TRBJ1-1; D not resolved. The CDR3 loop spans 12 amino acids. Trimming shortened V by 8 bases and J by 0 bases, and 7 bases separated the two germline ends. CDR1 and CDR2 (germline): SNHLY, FYNNEI. As DNA, the CDR3 is TGTGCCAGCGGGAGCCTGAACACTGAAGCTTTCTTT. Translating gives CASGSLNTEAFF.

Only one count was recorded for this clone. The chain links TRBV6-4 to TRBJ1-5, with TRBD1 identical over 7 bases. This CDR3 is built from 19 residues. CDR1 MRHNA and CDR2 SNTAGT come from the germline V gene. Trimming took 7 bases from V and 0 from J; bases not matched to a gene: 18. CDR3 bases: TGTGCCAGCACTAAGCAACCGGACAGGCTCTTTTATAGCAATCAGCCCCAGCATTTT. This encodes CASTKQPDRLFYSNQPQHF.

This chain uses TRBV7-2 with TRBJ1-5; TRBD1 matches 7 bases. V shed 0 bases and J 4 bases; nucleotides not matched to a gene: 0. Germline V CDR1 and CDR2: SGHTA, FQGNSA. This CDR3 is 14 amino acids long. The CDR3 protein is CASSLATGNQPQHF. The CDR3 DNA reads TGTGCCAGCAGCTTAGCGACAGGGAATCAGCCCCAGCATTTT.

This chain connects TRBV6-5 to TRBJ2-2; D is undetermined. Germline CDR1 MNHEY, CDR2 SVGAGI. Trimming shortened V by 7 bases and J by 6 bases, and 9 bases separated the two germline ends. This CDR3 is 12 amino acids long. Here the CDR3 DNA reads TGTGCCAGCAACACGGAGCCCGGGGAGCTGTTTTTT. Translation gives CASNTEPGELFF.

V and J are TRBV30 and TRBJ1-1; 8 bases fit TRBD1. The CDR3 sequence is 14 residues long. From germline, CDR1 is GTSNPN and CDR2 SVGIG (reference sequence). With V trimmed by 2 bases and J by 3 bases, 5 bases remained unmatched. The CDR3 loop is CAWSQGAGDTEAFF. The CDR3 DNA follows: TGTGCCTGGAGTCAGGGGGCGGGGGACACTGAAGCTTTCTTT. Full variable domain (outside the CDR3, taken from reference TRBV30 and TRBJ1-1): SQTIHQWPATLVQPVGSPLSLECTVEGTSNPNLYWYRQAAGRGLQLLFYSVGIGQISSEVPQNLSASRPQDRQFILSSKKLLLSDSGFYLCAWSQGAGDTEAFFGQGTRLTVV.